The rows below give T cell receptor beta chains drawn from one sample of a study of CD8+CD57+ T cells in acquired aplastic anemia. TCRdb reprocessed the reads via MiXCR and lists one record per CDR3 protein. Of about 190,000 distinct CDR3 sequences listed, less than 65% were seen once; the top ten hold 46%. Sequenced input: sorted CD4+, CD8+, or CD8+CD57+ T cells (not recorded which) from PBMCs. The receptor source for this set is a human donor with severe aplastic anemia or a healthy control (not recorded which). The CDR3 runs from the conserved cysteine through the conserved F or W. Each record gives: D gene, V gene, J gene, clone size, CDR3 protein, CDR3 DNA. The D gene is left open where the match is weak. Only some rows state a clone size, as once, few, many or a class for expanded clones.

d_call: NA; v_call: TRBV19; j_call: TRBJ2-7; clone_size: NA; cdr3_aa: CGYESAPTYYEQYF; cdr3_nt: TGTGGATACGAAAGTGCCCCAACGTATTACGAGCAGTACTTC
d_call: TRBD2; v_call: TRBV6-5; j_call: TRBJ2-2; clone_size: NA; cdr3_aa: CASSRYGTSGTNTGELFF; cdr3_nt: TGTGCCAGCAGCCGCTATGGAACTAGCGGCACGAACACCGGGGAGCTGTTTTTT
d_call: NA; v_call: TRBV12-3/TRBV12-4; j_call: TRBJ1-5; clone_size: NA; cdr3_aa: CASSLIAEPQHF; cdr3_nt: TGTGCCAGCAGTTTAATCGCAGAGCCCCAGCATTTT
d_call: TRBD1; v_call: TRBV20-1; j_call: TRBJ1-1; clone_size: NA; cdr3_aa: CSAKTGSLTEAFF; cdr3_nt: TGCAGTGCCAAGACAGGGAGTCTCACTGAAGCTTTCTTT
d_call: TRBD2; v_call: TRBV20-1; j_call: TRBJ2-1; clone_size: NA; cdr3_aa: CSAPGLAGTNEQFF; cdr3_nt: TGCAGTGCGCCCGGACTAGCGGGAACAAATGAGCAGTTCTTC
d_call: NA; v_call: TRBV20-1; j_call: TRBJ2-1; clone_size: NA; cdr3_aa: CSGRESYNEQFF; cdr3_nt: TGCAGTGGTCGGGAATCCTACAATGAGCAGTTCTTC
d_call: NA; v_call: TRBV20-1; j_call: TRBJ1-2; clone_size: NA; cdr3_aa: CSAPTGVDYGYTF; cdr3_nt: TGCAGTGCTCCGACAGGAGTTGACTATGGCTACACCTTC
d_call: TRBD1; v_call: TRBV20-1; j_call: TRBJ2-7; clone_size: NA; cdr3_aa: CSARDRQGGYEQYF; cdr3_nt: TGCAGTGCTAGAGACCGACAGGGGGGATACGAGCAGTACTTC
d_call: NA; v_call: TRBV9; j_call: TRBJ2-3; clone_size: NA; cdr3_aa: CASSVRSGSDTQYF; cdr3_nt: TGTGCCAGCAGCGTCAGGAGCGGGTCAGATACGCAGTATTTT
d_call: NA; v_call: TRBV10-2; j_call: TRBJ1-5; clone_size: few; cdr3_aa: CASQYQPQHF; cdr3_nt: TGCGCCAGCCAATATCAGCCCCAGCATTTT
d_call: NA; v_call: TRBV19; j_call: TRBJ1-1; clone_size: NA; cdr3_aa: CASSRGPVRAFF; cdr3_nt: TGTGCCAGTAGTAGGGGACCTGTAAGGGCTTTCTTT
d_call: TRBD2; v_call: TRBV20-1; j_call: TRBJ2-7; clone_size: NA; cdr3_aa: CSARDLAGGYEQYF; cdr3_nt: TGCAGTGCTAGAGATTTGGCGGGGGGTTACGAGCAGTACTTC
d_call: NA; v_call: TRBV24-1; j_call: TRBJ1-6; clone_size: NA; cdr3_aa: CATSTYNSPLHF; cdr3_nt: TGTGCCACCAGTACCTATAATTCACCCCTCCACTTT
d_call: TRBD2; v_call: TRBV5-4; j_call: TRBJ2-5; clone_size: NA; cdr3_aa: CASSLEGWGGEETQYF; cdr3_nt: TGTGCCAGCAGCTTGGAAGGGTGGGGGGGTGAAGAGACCCAGTACTTC
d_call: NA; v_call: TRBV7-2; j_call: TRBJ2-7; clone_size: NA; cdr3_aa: CASSQGHGDSYEQYF; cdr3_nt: TGCGCCAGCAGCCAAGGTCACGGGGACTCCTACGAGCAGTACTTC
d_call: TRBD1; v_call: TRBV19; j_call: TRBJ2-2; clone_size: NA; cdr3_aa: CASSIWSGGTGELFF; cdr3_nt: TGTGCCAGTAGTATATGGTCAGGGGGCACCGGGGAGCTGTTTTTT
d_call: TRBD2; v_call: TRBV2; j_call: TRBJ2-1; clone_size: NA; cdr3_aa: CASSVSGRANNEQFF; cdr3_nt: TGTGCCAGCAGCGTTAGCGGGAGGGCCAACAATGAGCAGTTCTTC
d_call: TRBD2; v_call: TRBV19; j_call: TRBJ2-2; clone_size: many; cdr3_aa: CASSPGLADVNTGELFF; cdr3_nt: TGTGCCAGTAGTCCGGGACTAGCGGATGTGAACACCGGGGAGCTGTTTTTT
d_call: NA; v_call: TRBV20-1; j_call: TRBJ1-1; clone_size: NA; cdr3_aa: CSASRRGTEAFF; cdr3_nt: TGCAGTGCTTCTCGTCGCGGGACTGAAGCTTTCTTT
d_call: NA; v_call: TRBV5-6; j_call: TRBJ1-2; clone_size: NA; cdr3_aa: CASSSGPGGGYTF; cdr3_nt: TGTGCCAGCAGCTCGGGACCCGGCGGTGGCTACACCTTC
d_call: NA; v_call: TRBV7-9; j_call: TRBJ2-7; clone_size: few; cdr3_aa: CASSLGGGRRFYEQYF; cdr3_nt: TGTGCCAGCAGCTTAGGAGGGGGGCGTCGTTTCTACGAGCAGTACTTC
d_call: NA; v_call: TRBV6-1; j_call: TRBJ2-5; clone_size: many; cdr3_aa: CASSEGLEFETQYF; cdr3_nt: TGTGCCAGCAGTGAAGGACTAGAGTTCGAGACCCAGTACTTC
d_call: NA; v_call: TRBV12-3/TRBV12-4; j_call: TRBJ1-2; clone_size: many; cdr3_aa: CASSFGALEGYGYTF; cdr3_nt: TGTGCCAGCAGTTTTGGGGCTCTAGAGGGCTATGGCTACACCTTC
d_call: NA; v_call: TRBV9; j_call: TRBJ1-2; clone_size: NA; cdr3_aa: CASSPQWGWGYTF; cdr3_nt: TGTGCCAGCAGCCCGCAGTGGGGCTGGGGCTACACCTTC
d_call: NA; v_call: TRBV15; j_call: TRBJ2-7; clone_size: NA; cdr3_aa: CATSRVYPAGLTYEQYF; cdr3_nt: TGTGCCACCAGCAGAGTTTACCCCGCGGGGTTAACCTACGAGCAGTACTTC
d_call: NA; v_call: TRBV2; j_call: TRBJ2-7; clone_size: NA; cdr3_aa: CASSNRAEQYF; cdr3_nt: TGTGCCAGCAGCAACAGGGCCGAGCAGTACTTC
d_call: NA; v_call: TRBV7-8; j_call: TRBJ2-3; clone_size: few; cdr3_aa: CASSTRHGQSDTQYF; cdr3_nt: TGTGCCAGCAGCACGAGACACGGACAGTCAGATACGCAGTATTTT